A single sample is the source of the 18 T cell receptor beta chains below, sequenced in a study of blood T cell repertoires in COVID-19. Produced via immunoSEQ multiplex PCR; TCRdb's table is partial and in-frame only. The sample holds around 150,000 clones, 75% to 90% seen once. The sample taken for sequencing was PBMCs or T cells enriched from blood (not recorded which). The receptors stem from a man aged 70-80 years who had been exposed to COVID-19.

V gene TRBV19 combines with J gene TRBJ2-3, with D perhaps matching TRBD2 (6 bases). The CDR3 sequence is 15 residues long. The germline gives CDR1 LNHDA, CDR2 SQIVND (reference sequence). The V end lost 6 bases, the J end lost 3 bases, and 16 bases lay between the germline ends. The CDR3 protein is CASRTPGAETDTQYF. Written as DNA, the CDR3 is TGTGCCAGTAGAACCCCGGGAGCAGAAACAGATACGCAGTATTTT.

The chain couples TRBV24-1 to TRBJ2-7; weak D call: TRBD2 (6 bases). The germline V gene has CDR1 KGHDR and CDR2 SFDVKD. The CDR3 runs to 14 residues. Trimming cost V 6 bases and J 3 bases, with 14 bases left between them. The CDR3 DNA follows: TGTGCCACCAGTCTAAGCGGGTGGGACTACGAGCAGTACTTC. Translation gives CATSLSGWDYEQYF.

In the case of this clone: Different DNA sequences within this sample yield the same CDR3. The chain uses TRBV18 and TRBJ1-2; tentatively, D is TRBD1 (6 bases). The V gene's germline CDR1 is KGHSH and CDR2 LQKENI. The CDR3 is 14 residues long. The V end lost 3 bases, the J end lost 1 base, and 9 bases lay between the germline ends. CDR3 coding DNA: TGTGCCAGCTCACCTACAGGGAGTAACTATGGCTACACCTTC. Its protein is CASSPTGSNYGYTF. The full variable domain, completed using reference TRBV18 and TRBJ1-2, is NAGVMQNPRHLVRRRGQEARLRCSPMKGHSHVYWYRQLPEEGLKFMVYLQKENIIDESGMPKERFSAEFPKEGPSILRIQQVVRGDSAAYFCASSPTGSNYGYTFGSGTRLTVV.

The chain carries TRBV5-1 and TRBJ1-2; 9 bases line up with TRBD1. V dropped 4 bases and J dropped 7; count of bases not matched to a gene: 8. Germline CDR1 SGHRS, CDR2 YFSETQ. The CDR3 is 14 amino acids. The CDR3 region has the DNA TGCGCCAGCAGCCCGTGGGAGGGACAGGGTGGCTACACCTTC. It codes for CASSPWEGQGGYTF.

The chain employs TRBV5-1 and TRBJ2-1; no reliable D call. Trimming stripped 0 bases from V and 8 bases from J, with 15 bases between. This CDR3 region has 15 residues. Per germline, CDR1 SGHRS and CDR2 YFSETQ. The CDR3 reads CASSLEVLEAHEQFF. As DNA, the CDR3 is TGCGCCAGCAGCTTGGAAGTACTCGAGGCTCATGAGCAGTTCTTC.

V usage is TRBV7-9 and J usage is TRBJ1-5; 8 positions agree with TRBD1. Germline trimming cut 3 bases from V and 3 bases from J; bases unmatched to any gene: 7. The CDR3 is made up of 16 amino acids. CDR1 is SEHNR and CDR2 is FQNEAQ in the germline V gene (reference sequence). CDR3 loop: CASSFGGTGVNQPQHF. The CDR3 bases are TGTGCCAGCAGCTTTGGAGGGACAGGCGTCAATCAGCCCCAGCATTTT.

The gene calls are TRBV9 and TRBJ2-3; 9 bases agree with TRBD1. Trimming took 0 bases from V and 1 from J; bases not matched to a gene: 6. CDR1 and CDR2 (germline): SGDLS, YYNGEE. The CDR3 has 17 amino acids. The CDR3 sequence is CASSVARDRVGTDTQYF. In DNA, the CDR3 is TGTGCCAGCAGCGTAGCCCGGGACAGGGTCGGCACAGATACGCAGTATTTT.

The chain joins TRBV4-3 to TRBJ2-3; maybe TRBD2 (5 bases). Germline V lookup: CDR1 LGHNA, CDR2 YSLEER. This CDR3 is 18 amino acids long. V lost 0 bases and J lost 7, with 23 bases in between. CDR3 amino acids: CASSQEGRSGSIGHTQYF. In nucleotides, the CDR3 is TGCGCCAGCAGCCAAGAAGGGAGATCGGGATCTATAGGACATACGCAGTATTTT.

This clone showed up just once. This chain joins TRBV4-1 and TRBJ2-3, with 10 bases identical to TRBD2. Germline CDR1 is MGHRA and CDR2 is YSYEKL. The junction had 8 bases not matched to a gene; V was cut back by 4 bases and J by 1 base. This CDR3 spans 17 amino acids. The CDR3 DNA reads TGCGCCAGCAGCCGCCTACTCCTAGCGGGGGGCACAGATACGCAGTATTTT. Translated, it gives CASSRLLLAGGTDTQYF.

The count of this clone is one. This chain links TRBV5-6 with TRBJ1-4; 10 nucleotides match TRBD1. With V trimmed by 3 bases and J by 8 bases, 1 base remained unmatched. Germline CDR1 and CDR2: SGHDT and YYEEEE. The CDR3 covers 13 residues. CDR3 sequence reads: CASSWDRGEKLFF. The CDR3 nucleotides read TGTGCCAGCAGCTGGGACAGGGGCGAAAAACTGTTTTTT.

The chain recombines TRBV18 with TRBJ2-1, with D possibly being TRBD1 (7 bases). Trimming stripped 0 bases from V and 15 bases from J, with 12 bases between. This CDR3 is 12 amino acids long. Germline CDR1 and CDR2: KGHSH and LQKENI. Written as DNA, the CDR3 is TGTGCCAGCTCACCACCCCAGGGGGGTCGGTTCTTC. It codes for CASSPPQGGRFF. Filled out from reference TRBV18 and TRBJ2-1, the complete variable domain reads NAGVMQNPRHLVRRRGQEARLRCSPMKGHSHVYWYRQLPEEGLKFMVYLQKENIIDESGMPKERFSAEFPKEGPSILRIQQVVRGDSAAYFCASSPPQGGRFFGPGTRLTVL.

The J gene is TRBJ2-1, the V gene TRBV29-1; TRBD2 agrees at 13 bases. From germline, CDR1 is SQVTM and CDR2 ANQGSEA. This CDR3 is built from 15 residues. V was pared by 4 bases and J by 8 bases, with 8 bases of the junction left unmatched. The CDR3 DNA reads as TGCAGCGTTGTCCGACTAGCGGGAGGCAGGGATGAGCAGTTCTTC. Amino acids: CSVVRLAGGRDEQFF.

The rearrangement joins TRBV9 to TRBJ1-1; the match to TRBD1 covers 9 bases. J gave up 5 bases and V 4 bases, and 9 bases lay outside the gene matches. The CDR3 totals 15 residues. Per germline, CDR1 SGDLS and CDR2 YYNGEE. As DNA, the CDR3 is TGTGCCAGCAGCATGGGCCCGGGACAGGGTACTGAAGCTTTCTTT. Translated, it gives CASSMGPGQGTEAFF.

The chain couples TRBV19 to TRBJ1-4; 7 bases are a match to TRBD1. The CDR3 runs 15 residues. V shed 9 bases and J 3 bases; nucleotides not matched to a gene: 10. CDR1 and CDR2 from the germline V gene are LNHDA and SQIVND (reference sequence). CDR3 coding DNA: TGTGCCAGCTCCCCAGGGGGACAGCCTAATGAAAAACTGTTTTTT. Translated: CASSPGGQPNEKLFF.

This chain joins TRBV19 and TRBJ1-5; 7 bases align to TRBD1. The CDR3 covers 13 residues. V lost 5 bases, J lost 6 bases, and 4 bases stayed unmatched. Germline V gene data show CDR1 as LNHDA and CDR2 as SQIVND (reference sequence). The chain's CDR3 is CASSGQDGQPQHF. In DNA, the CDR3 is TGTGCCAGTAGTGGACAGGACGGTCAGCCCCAGCATTTT.

The chain carries TRBV5-1 and TRBJ2-7; no definite D call. This CDR3 is built from 15 residues. V dropped 0 bases and J dropped 0 bases, with 10 bases sitting between them. Looked up from germline, CDR1 is SGHRS and CDR2 is YFSETQ. The CDR3 bases are TGCGCCAGCAGCTTGGCCGGGTACGGCTCCTACGAGCAGTACTTC. It yields the protein CASSLAGYGSYEQYF.

This clone showed up just a few times. This rearrangement joins TRBV19 to TRBJ1-4; no definite D call. This CDR3 spans 12 amino acids. The germline V gene has CDR1 LNHDA and CDR2 SQIVND (reference sequence). Trimming pared 8 bases from V and 6 bases from J, leaving 10 bases between. CDR3 in DNA: TGTGCCAGTTCACTCGCGGATGAAAAACTGTTTTTT. Its translation is CASSLADEKLFF.

This clone was seen just once. V and J are TRBV6-2 or TRBV6-3 and TRBJ1-1, with D possibly TRBD1 on 5 matching bases. Germline assignment: CDR1 MNHEY and CDR2 SVGEGT. This CDR3 contains 15 residues. V was pared by 4 bases and J by 10 bases, with 22 bases between. The CDR3: CASSLVTAGNELAFF. The CDR3, as DNA: TGTGCCAGCAGTTTAGTGACGGCAGGGAACGAACTAGCTTTCTTT.